The present entry profiles one TCR beta chain with its context. Participants reported their clinical history, and cohort assignment relied on those reports. Sequencing used immunoSEQ multiplex PCR; TCRdb keeps in-frame clones, though not all of them. The sample has over 350,000 clones, around 90% seen once. The sample belongs to a study of blood T cell repertoires in COVID-19. The V end lost 0 bases, the J end lost 4 bases, and 9 bases lay between the germline ends. This CDR3 has 14 amino acids. Germline lookup yields CDR1 MNHNS and CDR2 SASEGT. The chain has TRBV6-1 and TRBJ2-5, with D uncertain. The TCR originated in a woman under 30 who had recovered from COVID-19. Sequencing was carried out using PBMCs or T cells enriched from blood (not recorded which). The CDR3 region is CASSEASGAETQYF. The DNA for the CDR3 is TGTGCCAGCAGTGAAGCCTCGGGTGCAGAGACCCAGTACTTC.